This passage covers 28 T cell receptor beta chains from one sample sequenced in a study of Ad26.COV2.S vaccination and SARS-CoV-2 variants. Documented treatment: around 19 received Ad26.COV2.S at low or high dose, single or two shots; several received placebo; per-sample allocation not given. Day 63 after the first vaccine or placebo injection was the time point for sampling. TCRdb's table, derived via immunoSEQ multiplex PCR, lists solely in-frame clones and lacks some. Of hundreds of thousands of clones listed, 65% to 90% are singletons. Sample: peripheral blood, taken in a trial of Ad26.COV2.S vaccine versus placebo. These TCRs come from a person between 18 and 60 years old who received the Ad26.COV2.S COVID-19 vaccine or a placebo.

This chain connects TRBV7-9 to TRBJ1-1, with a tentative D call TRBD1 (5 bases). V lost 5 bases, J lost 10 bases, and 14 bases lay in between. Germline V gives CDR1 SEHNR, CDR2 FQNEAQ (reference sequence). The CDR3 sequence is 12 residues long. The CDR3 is CASSPRGGSAFF. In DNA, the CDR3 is TGTGCCAGCAGCCCTCGCGGGGGATCAGCTTTCTTT. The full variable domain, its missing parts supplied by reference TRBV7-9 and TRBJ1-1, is DTGVSQNPRHKITKRGQNVTFRCDPISEHNRLYWYRQTLGQGPEFLTYFQNEAQLEKSRLLSDRFSAERPKGSFSTLEIQRTEQGDSAMYLCASSPRGGSAFFGQGTRLTVV.

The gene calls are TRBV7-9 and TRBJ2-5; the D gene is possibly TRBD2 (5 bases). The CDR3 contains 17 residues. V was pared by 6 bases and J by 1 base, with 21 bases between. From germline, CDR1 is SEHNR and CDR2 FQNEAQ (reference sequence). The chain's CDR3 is CASSLGRQNGVQETQYF. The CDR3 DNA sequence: TGTGCCAGCAGTCTAGGGCGGCAGAACGGGGTCCAAGAGACCCAGTACTTC.

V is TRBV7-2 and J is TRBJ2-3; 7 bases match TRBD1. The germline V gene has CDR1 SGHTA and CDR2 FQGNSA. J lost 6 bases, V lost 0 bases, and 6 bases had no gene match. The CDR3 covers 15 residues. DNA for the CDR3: TGTGCCAGCAGCTTAGCGGATGCCAGGGGGGATACGCAGTATTTT. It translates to CASSLADARGDTQYF. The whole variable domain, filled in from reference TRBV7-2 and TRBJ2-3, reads GAGVSQSPSNKVTEKGKDVELRCDPISGHTALYWYRQSLGQGLEFLIYFQGNSAPDKSGLPSDRFSAERTGGSVSTLTIQRTQQEDSAVYLCASSLADARGDTQYFGPGTRLTVL.

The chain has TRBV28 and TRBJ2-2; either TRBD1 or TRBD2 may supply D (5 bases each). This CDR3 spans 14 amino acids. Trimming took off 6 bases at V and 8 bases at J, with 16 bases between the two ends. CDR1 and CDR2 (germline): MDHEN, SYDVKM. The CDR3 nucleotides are TGTGCCAGCAGCCGGGACCCTTTACGGGGGGAGCTGTTTTTT. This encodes CASSRDPLRGELFF.

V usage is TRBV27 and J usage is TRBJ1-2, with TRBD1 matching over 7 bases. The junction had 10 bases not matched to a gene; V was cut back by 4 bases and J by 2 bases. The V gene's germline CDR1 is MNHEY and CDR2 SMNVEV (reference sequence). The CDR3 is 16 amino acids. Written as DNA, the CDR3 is TGTGCCAGCAGTTATACCGGGACAGACTTGAACTATGGCTACACCTTC. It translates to CASSYTGTDLNYGYTF.

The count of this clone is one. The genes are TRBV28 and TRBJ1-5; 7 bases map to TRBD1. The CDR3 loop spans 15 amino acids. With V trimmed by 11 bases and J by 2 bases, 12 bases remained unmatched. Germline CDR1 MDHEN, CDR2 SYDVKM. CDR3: CAGTPGTAGNQPQHF. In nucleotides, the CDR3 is TGTGCCGGAACCCCGGGGACAGCGGGCAATCAGCCCCAGCATTTT.

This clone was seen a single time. CDR3 bases: TGCGCCAGCAGCTTGACCGGGACTAGCTCCTACAATGAGCAGTTCTTC. Its translation is CASSLTGTSSYNEQFF. The chain links TRBV5-1 to TRBJ2-1; 8 bases are shared with TRBD2. The J segment lost 0 bases and the V segment lost 1 base, leaving 3 bases of the junction unmatched. Germline V gene data show CDR1 as SGHRS and CDR2 as YFSETQ. The CDR3 length is 16 residues.

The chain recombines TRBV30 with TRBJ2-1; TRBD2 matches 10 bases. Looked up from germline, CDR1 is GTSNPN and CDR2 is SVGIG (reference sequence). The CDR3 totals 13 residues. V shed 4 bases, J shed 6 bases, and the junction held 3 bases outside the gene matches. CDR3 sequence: CAWTSGRSNEQFF. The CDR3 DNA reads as TGTGCCTGGACTAGCGGGAGATCCAATGAGCAGTTCTTC. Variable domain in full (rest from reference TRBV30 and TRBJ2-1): SQTIHQWPATLVQPVGSPLSLECTVEGTSNPNLYWYRQAAGRGLQLLFYSVGIGQISSEVPQNLSASRPQDRQFILSSKKLLLSDSGFYLCAWTSGRSNEQFFGPGTRLTVL.

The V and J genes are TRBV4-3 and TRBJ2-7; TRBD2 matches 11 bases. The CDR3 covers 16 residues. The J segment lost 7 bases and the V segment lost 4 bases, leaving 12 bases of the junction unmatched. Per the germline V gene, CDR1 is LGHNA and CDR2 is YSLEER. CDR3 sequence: CASSPSRGLADGEQYF. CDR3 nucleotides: TGCGCCAGCAGCCCAAGTAGGGGACTAGCGGATGGAGAGCAGTACTTC.

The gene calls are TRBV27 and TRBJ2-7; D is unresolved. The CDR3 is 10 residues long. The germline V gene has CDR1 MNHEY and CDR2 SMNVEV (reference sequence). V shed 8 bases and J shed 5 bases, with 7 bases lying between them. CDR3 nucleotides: TGTGCCAGCGGGCGCCACGAGCAGTACTTC. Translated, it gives CASGRHEQYF.

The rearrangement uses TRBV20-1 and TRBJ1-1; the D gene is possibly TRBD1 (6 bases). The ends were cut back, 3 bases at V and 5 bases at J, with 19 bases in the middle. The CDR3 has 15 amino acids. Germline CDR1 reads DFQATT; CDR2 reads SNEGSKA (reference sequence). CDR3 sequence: CSASSGEGMRTEAFF. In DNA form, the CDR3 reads TGCAGTGCTAGTTCAGGGGAGGGAATGAGGACTGAAGCTTTCTTT.

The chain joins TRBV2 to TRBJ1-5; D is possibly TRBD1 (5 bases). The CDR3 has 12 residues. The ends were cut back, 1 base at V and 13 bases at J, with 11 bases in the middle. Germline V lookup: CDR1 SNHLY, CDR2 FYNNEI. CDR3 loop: CASSEDRTLQHF. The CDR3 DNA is TGTGCCAGCAGTGAAGACAGGACTTTGCAGCATTTT.

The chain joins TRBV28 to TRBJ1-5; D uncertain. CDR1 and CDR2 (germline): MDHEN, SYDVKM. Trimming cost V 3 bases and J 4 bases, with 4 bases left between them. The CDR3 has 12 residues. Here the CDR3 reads CASSFGNQPQHF. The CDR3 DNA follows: TGTGCCAGCAGTTTTGGGAATCAGCCCCAGCATTTT.

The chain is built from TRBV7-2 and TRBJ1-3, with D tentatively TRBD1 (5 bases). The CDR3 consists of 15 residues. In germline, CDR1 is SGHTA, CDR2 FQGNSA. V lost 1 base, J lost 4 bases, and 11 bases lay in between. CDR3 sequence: CASSLVKGMGNTIYF. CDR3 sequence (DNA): TGTGCCAGCAGCTTAGTAAAGGGGATGGGAAACACCATATATTTT.

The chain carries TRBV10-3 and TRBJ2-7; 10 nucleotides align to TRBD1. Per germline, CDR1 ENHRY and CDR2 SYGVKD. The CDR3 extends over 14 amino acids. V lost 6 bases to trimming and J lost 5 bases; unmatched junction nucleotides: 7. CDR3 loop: CAISIRDRGDEQYF. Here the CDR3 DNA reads TGTGCCATCAGCATCCGGGACAGGGGAGACGAGCAGTACTTC.

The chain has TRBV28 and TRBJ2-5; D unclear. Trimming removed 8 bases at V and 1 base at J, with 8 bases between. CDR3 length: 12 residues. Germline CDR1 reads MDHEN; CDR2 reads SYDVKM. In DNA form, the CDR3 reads TGTGCCAGCCGGACCCTCCAAGAGACCCAGTACTTC. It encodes CASRTLQETQYF.

CDR3 region: CASSLAGKGDEKLFF. CDR3 nucleotides: TGCGCCAGCAGCTTGGCCGGCAAAGGTGATGAAAAACTGTTTTTT. V and J are TRBV5-1 and TRBJ1-4, with D uncertain. Germline CDR1 SGHRS, CDR2 YFSETQ. The CDR3 has 15 residues. V was trimmed by 0 bases and J by 6 bases, leaving 12 bases between them.

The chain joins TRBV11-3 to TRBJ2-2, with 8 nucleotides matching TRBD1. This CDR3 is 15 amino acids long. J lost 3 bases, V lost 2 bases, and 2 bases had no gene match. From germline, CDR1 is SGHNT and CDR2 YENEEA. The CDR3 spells CASSLTGGDTGELFF. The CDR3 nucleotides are TGTGCCAGCAGCTTAACAGGGGGTGACACCGGGGAGCTGTTTTTT.

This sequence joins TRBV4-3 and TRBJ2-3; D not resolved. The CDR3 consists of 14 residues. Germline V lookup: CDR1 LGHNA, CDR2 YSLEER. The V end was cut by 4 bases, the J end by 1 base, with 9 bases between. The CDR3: CASSRHTGTDTQYF. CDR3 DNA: TGCGCCAGCAGCCGGCATACAGGCACAGATACGCAGTATTTT.

The chain's CDR3 is CATNRENTGELFF. The DNA for the CDR3 is TGTGCCACCAACAGGGAGAACACCGGGGAGCTGTTTTTT. J is TRBJ2-2 and V is TRBV3-1 (or the pseudogene TRBV3-2); tentative D call: TRBD1 (6 bases). In germline, CDR1 is LGHDT, CDR2 YNNKEL (reference sequence). The ends were cut back, 10 bases at V and 1 base at J, with 10 bases in the middle. The CDR3 extends over 13 amino acids.

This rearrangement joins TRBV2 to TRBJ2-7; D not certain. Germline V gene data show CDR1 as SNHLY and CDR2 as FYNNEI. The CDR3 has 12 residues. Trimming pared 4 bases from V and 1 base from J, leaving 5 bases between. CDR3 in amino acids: CASSAASYEQYF. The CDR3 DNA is TGTGCCAGCAGTGCGGCGTCCTACGAGCAGTACTTC. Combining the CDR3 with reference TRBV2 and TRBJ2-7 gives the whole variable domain EPEVTQTPSHQVTQMGQEVILRCVPISNHLYFYWYRQILGQKVEFLVSFYNNEISEKSEIFDDQFSVERPDGSNFTLKIRSTKLEDSAMYFCASSAASYEQYFGPGTRLTVT.

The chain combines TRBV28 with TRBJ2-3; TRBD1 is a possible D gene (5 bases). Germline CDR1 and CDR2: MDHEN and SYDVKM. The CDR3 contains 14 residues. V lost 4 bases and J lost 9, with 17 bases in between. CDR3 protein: CASSSGGEWGTQYF. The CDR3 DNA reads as TGTGCCAGCAGTTCAGGTGGGGAATGGGGCACGCAGTATTTT.

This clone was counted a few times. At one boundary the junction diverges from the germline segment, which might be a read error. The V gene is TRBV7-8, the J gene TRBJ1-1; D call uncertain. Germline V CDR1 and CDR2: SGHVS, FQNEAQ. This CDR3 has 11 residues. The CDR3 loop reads CASGLNTEAFF. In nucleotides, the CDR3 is TGTGCCAGCGGCTTGAACACTGAAGCTTTCTTT.

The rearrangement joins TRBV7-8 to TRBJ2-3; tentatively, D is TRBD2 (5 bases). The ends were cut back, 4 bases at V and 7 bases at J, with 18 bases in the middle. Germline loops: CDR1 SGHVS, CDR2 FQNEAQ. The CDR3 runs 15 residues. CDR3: CASSSSRARLYTQYF. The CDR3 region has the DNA TGTGCCAGCAGCTCTAGCCGAGCGCGCCTATATACGCAGTATTTT.

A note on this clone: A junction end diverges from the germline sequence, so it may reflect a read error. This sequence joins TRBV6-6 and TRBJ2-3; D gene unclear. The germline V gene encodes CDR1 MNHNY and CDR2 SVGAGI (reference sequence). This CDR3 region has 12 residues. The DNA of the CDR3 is TGTGCCAGTAGTTCGCGTAGAGATACGCAGTATTTT. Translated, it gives CASSSRRDTQYF.

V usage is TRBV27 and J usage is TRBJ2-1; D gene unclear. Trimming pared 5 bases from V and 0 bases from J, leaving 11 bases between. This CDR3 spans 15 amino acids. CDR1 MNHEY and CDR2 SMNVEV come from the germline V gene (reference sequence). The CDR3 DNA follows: TGTGCCAGCAGTCCGTTTGCGAGCTCCTACAATGAGCAGTTCTTC. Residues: CASSPFASSYNEQFF.

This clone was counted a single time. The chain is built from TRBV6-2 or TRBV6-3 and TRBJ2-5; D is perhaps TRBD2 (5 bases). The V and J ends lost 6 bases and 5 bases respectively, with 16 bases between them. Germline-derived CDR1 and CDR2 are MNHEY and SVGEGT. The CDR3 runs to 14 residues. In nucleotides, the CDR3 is TGTGCCAGCAGCCGCAGAGGGCCGGCGGAGACCCAGTACTTC. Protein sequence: CASSRRGPAETQYF.

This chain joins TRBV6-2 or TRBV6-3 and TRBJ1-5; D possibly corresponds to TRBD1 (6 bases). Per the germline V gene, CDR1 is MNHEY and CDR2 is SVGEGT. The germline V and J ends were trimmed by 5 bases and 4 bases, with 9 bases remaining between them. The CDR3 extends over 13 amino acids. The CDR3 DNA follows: TGTGCCAGCAGTCCACAGGGTAATCAGCCCCAGCATTTT. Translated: CASSPQGNQPQHF.